This T cell receptor beta chain was profiled in a study of shared T cell receptors in the human thymus. This CDR3 has 14 residues. The V gene's germline CDR1 is SGHRS and CDR2 YFSETQ. Trimming removed 4 bases at V and 3 bases at J, with 14 bases between. Only in-frame clones appear in the TCRdb table, and some are missing; sequencing was by immunoSEQ multiplex PCR. The table lists some 640,000 clones, around 87% of them singletons. These same records also appear under a second study, on human thymus T cells. That report notes: Unrelated people showed highly overlapping thymic repertoires, related research reported.

The clonotype was recovered from a boy under two years old with a congenital heart defect. The sample consisted of thymocytes. The rearrangement uses TRBV5-1 and TRBJ2-7; a possible D gene is TRBD1 (7 bases). CDR3 loop: CASSGGTDYYEQYF. CDR3 nucleotide sequence: TGCGCCAGCAGCGGGGGGACAGACTACTACGAGCAGTACTTC.